This TCR beta chain comes out of a study of blood T cell repertoires in COVID-19. Study summary: The United States, Italy and Spain provided the acute and convalescent COVID-19 samples.

Clones were sequenced by immunoSEQ multiplex PCR, and TCRdb holds only the in-frame ones, with some missing. The sample includes 200,000 to 250,000 clones, about 83% seen only once; the top ten take approximately 8.1%. Germline V CDR1 and CDR2: SGHVS, FQNEAQ. With 2 bases clipped from V and 3 bases from J, the junction kept 4 bases outside the gene matches. This CDR3 has 15 amino acids. The source of this sequence is a woman in her fifties or sixties with active or convalescent COVID-19. The chain has TRBV7-8 and TRBJ1-5, with 7 bases aligning to TRBD1. Sequenced input: peripheral blood. CDR3 in DNA: TGTGCCAGCAGCTTAAGGGACAGCCTCAATCAGCCCCAGCATTTT. Protein: CASSLRDSLNQPQHF.